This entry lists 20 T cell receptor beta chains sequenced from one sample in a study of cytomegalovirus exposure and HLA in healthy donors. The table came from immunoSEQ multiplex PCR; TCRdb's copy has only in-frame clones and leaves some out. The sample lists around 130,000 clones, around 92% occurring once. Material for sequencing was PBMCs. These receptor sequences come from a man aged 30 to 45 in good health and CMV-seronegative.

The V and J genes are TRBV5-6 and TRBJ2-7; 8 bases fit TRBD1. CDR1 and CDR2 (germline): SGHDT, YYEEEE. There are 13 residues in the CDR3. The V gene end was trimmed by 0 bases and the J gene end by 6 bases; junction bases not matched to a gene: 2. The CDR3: CASSLGTGPEQYF. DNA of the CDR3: TGTGCCAGCAGCTTGGGGACAGGGCCCGAGCAGTACTTC.

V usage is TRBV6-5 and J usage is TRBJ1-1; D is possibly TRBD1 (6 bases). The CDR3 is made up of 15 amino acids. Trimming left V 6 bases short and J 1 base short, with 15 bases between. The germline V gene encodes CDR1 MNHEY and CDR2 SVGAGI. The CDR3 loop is CASRTLRGRNTEAFF. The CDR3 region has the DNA TGTGCCAGCAGGACCCTCAGGGGTAGGAACACTGAAGCTTTCTTT.

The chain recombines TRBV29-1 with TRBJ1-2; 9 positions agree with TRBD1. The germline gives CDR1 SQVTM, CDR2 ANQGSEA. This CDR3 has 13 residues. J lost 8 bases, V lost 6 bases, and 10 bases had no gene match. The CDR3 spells CSVDRGSPGGYTF. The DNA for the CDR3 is TGCAGCGTAGACAGGGGGAGCCCGGGGGGCTACACCTTC.

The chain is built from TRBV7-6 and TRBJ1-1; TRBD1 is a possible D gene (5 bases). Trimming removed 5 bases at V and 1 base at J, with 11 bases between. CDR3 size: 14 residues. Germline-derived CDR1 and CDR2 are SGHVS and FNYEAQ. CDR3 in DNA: TGTGCCAGCAGCCCCCTCGGGGGGAACACTGAAGCTTTCTTT. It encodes CASSPLGGNTEAFF.

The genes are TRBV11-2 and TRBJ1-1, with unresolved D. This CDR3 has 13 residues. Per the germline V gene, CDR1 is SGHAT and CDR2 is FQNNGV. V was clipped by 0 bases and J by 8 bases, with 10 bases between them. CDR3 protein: CASSLEGGWEAFF. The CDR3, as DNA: TGTGCCAGCAGCTTAGAGGGCGGGTGGGAAGCTTTCTTT. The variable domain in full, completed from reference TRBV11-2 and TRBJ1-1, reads EAGVAQSPRYKIIEKRQSVAFWCNPISGHATLYWYQQILGQGPKLLIQFQNNGVVDDSQLPKDRFSAERLKGVDSTLKIQPAKLEDSAVYLCASSLEGGWEAFFGQGTRLTVV.

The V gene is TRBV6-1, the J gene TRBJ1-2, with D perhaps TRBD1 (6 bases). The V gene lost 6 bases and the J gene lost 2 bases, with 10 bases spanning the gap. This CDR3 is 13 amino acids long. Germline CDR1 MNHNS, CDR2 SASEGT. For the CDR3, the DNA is TGTGCCAGCAGACCCGGACAGAACTATGGCTACACCTTC. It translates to CASRPGQNYGYTF.

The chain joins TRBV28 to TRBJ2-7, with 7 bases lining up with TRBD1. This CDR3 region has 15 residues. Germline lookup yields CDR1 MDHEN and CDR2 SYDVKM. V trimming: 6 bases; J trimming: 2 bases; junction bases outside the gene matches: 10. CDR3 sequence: CASSSRQGVPYEQYF. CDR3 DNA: TGTGCCAGCAGCTCGAGACAGGGAGTCCCCTACGAGCAGTACTTC.

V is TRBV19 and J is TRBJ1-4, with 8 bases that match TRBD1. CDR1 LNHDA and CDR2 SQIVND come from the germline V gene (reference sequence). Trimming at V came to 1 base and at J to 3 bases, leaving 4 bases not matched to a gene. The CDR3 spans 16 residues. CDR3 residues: CASSIGRTGSNEKLFF. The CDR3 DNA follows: TGTGCCAGTAGTATAGGAAGGACAGGGTCTAATGAAAAACTGTTTTTT.

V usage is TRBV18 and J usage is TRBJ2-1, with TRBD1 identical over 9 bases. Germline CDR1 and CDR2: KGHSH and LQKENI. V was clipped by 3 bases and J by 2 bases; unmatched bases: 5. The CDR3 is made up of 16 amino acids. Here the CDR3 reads CASSPRTGVTYNEQFF. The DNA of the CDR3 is TGTGCCAGCTCACCTCGGACAGGGGTGACCTACAATGAGCAGTTCTTC.

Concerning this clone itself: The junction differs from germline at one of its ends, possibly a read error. CDR3 protein: CASSLGGRGPYNEQFF. CDR3 DNA sequence: TGTGCTAGCAGCTTAGGGGGGAGGGGCCCCTACAATGAGCAGTTCTTC. The chain is built from TRBV7-7 and TRBJ2-1; TRBD2 is a possible D gene (7 bases). Germline assignment: CDR1 SSHAT and CDR2 FNYEAQ (reference sequence). The CDR3 contains 16 residues.

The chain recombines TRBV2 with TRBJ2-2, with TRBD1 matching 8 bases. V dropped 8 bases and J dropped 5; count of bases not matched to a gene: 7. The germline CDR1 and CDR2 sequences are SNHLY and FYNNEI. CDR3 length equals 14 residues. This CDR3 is CASRRQGRTGELFF. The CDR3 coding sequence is TGTGCCAGCCGACGACAGGGGCGTACCGGGGAGCTGTTTTTT.

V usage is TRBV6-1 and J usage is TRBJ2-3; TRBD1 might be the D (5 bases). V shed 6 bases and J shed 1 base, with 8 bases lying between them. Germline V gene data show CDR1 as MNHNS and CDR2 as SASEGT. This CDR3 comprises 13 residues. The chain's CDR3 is CASRETGTDTQYF. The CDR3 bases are TGTGCCAGCAGGGAGACAGGCACAGATACGCAGTATTTT.

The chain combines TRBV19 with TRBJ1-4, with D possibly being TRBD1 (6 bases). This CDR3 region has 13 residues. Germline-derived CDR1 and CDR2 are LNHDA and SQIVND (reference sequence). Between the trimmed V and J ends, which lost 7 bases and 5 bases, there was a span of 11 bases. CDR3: CASNTGPNEKLFF. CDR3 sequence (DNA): TGTGCCAGTAATACAGGGCCCAATGAAAAACTGTTTTTT.

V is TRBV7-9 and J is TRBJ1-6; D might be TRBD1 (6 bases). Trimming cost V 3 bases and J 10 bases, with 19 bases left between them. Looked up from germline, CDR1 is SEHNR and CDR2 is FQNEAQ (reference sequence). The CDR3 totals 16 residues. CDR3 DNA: TGTGCCAGCAGCTTCCGACCAGGGGCTGGGATCTCACCCCTCCACTTT. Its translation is CASSFRPGAGISPLHF.

The CDR3 protein is CASSWQTGTGTDTQYF. The CDR3 DNA follows: TGTGCCAGCAGCTGGCAAACCGGGACAGGCACAGATACGCAGTATTTT. The chain employs TRBV7-2 and TRBJ2-3; 7 bases are shared with TRBD1. Per the germline V gene, CDR1 is SGHTA and CDR2 is FQGNSA. The CDR3 sequence is 16 residues long. Trimming cost V 4 bases and J 1 base; bases outside gene matches: 8.

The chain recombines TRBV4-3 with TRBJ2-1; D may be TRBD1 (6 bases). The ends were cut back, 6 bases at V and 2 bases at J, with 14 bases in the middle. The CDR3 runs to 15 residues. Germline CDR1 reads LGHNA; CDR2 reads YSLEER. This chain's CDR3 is CASRDSTGTYNEQFF. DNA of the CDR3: TGCGCCAGCAGGGATTCGACAGGTACCTACAATGAGCAGTTCTTC.

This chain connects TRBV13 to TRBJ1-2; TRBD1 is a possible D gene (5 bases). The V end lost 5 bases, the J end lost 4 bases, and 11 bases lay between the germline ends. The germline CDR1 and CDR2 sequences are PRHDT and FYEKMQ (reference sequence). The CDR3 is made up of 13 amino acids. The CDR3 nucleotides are TGTGCCAGCAGCCCAACAGGTTCCTATGGCTACACCTTC. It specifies CASSPTGSYGYTF.

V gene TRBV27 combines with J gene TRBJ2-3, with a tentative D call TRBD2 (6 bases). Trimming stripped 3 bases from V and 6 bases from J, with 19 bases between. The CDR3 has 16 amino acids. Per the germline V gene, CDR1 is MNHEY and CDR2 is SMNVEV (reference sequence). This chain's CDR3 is CASSLALKGGRDTQYF. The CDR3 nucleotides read TGTGCCAGCAGTTTGGCCCTGAAGGGAGGCCGGGATACGCAGTATTTT.

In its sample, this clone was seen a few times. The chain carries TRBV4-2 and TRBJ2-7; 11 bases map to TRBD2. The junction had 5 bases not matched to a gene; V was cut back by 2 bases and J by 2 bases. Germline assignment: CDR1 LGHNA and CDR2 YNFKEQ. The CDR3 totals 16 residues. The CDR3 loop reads CASSQPLAGGTYEQYF. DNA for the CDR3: TGTGCCAGCAGCCAACCTCTAGCGGGGGGTACCTACGAGCAGTACTTC.

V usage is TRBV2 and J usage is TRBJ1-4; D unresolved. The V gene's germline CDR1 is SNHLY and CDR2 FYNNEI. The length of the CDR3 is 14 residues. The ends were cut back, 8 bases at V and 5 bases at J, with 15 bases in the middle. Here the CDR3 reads CASGVRPTNEKLFF. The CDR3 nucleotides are TGTGCCAGCGGAGTCCGGCCGACCAATGAAAAACTGTTTTTT.